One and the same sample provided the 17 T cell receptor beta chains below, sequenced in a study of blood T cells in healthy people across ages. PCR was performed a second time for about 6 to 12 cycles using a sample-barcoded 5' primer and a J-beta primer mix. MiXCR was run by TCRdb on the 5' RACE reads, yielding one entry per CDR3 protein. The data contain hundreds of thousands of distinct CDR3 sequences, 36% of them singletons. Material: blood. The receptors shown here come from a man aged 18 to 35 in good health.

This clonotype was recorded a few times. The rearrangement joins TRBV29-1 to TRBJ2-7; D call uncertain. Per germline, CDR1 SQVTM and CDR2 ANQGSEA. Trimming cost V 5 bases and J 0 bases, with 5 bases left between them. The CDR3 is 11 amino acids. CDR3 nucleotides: TGCAGCGTTAGGGACTCCTACGAGCAGTACTTC. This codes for CSVRDSYEQYF.

The CDR3 spells CASSSTGVVSPLHF. DNA of the CDR3: TGTGCCAGCAGCTCTACAGGGGTCGTGTCACCCCTCCACTTT. The V gene is TRBV7-9, the J gene TRBJ1-6, with TRBD1 matching 7 bases. Germline CDR1 and CDR2: SEHNR and FQNEAQ (reference sequence). The CDR3 spans 14 residues. Trimming cost V 4 bases and J 10 bases; bases outside gene matches: 7. Combining the CDR3 with reference TRBV7-9 and TRBJ1-6 gives the whole variable domain DTGVSQNPRHKITKRGQNVTFRCDPISEHNRLYWYRQTLGQGPEFLTYFQNEAQLEKSRLLSDRFSAERPKGSFSTLEIQRTEQGDSAMYLCASSSTGVVSPLHFGNGTRLTVT.

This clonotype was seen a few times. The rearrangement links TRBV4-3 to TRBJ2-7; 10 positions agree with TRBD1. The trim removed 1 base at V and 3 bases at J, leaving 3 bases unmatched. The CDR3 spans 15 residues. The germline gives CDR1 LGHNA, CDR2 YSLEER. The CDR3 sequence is CASSQAGTGVYEQYF. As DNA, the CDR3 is TGCGCCAGCAGCCAAGCCGGGACAGGGGTCTACGAGCAGTACTTC.

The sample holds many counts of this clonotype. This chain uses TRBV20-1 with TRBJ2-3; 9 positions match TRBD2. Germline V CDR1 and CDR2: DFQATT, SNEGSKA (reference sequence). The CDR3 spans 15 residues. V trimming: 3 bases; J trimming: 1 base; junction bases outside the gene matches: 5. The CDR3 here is CSASVRTSGTDTQYF. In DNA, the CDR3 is TGCAGTGCTAGCGTTCGGACTAGCGGCACAGATACGCAGTATTTT.

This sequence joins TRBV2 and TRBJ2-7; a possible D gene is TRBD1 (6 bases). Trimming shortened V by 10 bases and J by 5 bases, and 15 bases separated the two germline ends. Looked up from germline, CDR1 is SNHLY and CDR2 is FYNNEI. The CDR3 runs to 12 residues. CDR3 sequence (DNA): TGTGCCACAGGGGTACAGTATCACGAGCAGTACTTC. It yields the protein CATGVQYHEQYF.

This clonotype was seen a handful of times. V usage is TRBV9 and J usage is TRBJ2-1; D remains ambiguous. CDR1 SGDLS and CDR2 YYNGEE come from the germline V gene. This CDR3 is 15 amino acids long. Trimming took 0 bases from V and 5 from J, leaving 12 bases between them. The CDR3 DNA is TGTGCCAGCAGCGTAGATGGACCTTTAGACAATGAGCAGTTCTTC. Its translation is CASSVDGPLDNEQFF.

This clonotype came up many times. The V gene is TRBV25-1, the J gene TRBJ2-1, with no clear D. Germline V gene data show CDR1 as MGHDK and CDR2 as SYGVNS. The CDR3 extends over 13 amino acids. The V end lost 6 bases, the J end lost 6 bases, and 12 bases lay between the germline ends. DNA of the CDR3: TGTGCCAGCAGCCCGCTTACCCTCAATGAGCAGTTCTTC. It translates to CASSPLTLNEQFF.

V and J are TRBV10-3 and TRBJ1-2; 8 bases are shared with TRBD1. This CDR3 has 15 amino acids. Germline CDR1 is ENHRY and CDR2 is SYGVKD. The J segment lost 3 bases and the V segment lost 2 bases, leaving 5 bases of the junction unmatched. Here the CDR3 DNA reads TGTGCCATCAGTGAGGCGACAGGGGATGACTATGGCTACACCTTC. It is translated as CAISEATGDDYGYTF.

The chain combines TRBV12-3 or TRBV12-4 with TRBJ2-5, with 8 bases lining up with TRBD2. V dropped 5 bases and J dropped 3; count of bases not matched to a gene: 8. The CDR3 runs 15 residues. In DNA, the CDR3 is TGTGCCAGCAGTCCCCGCGGGACTAGGGAAGAGACCCAGTACTTC. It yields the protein CASSPRGTREETQYF.

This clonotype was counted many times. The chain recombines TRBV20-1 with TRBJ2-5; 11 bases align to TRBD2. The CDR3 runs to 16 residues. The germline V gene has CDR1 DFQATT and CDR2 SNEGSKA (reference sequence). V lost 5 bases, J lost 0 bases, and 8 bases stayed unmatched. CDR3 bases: TGCAGTGCTCCTCAAAGACTAGCGGGGTACCAAGAGACCCAGTACTTC. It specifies CSAPQRLAGYQETQYF.

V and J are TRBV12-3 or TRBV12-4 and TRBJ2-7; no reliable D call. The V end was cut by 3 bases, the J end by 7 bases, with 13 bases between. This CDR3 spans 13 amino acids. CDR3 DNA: TGTGCCAGCAGTTTGAGAACTTGGGATGAGCAGTACTTC. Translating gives CASSLRTWDEQYF.

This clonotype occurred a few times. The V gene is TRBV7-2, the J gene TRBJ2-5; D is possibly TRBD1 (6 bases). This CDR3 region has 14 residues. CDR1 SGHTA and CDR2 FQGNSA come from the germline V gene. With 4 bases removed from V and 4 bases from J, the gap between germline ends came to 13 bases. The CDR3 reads CASSSTGTTETQYF. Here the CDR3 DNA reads TGTGCCAGCAGCTCGACCGGGACAACAGAGACCCAGTACTTC.

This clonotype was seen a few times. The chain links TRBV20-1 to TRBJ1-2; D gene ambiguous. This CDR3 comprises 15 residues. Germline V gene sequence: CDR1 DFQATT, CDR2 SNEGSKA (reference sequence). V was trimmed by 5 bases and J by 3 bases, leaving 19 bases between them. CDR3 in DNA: TGCAGTGCTGGTCCCTTCGCGGCTCTGGACTATGGCTACACCTTC. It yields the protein CSAGPFAALDYGYTF.

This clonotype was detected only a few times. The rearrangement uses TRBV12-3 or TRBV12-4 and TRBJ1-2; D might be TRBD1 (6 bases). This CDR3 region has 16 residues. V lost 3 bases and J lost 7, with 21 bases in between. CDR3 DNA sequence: TGTGCCAGCAGTTTTGAGGTCGGGGGCGAGAGTGGTGGCTACACCTTC. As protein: CASSFEVGGESGGYTF.

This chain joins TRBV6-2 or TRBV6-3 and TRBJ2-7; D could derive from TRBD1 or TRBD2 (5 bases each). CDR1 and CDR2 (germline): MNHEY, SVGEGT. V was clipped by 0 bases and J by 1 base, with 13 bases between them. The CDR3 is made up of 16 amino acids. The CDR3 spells CASSYSNRDGSYEQYF. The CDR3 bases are TGTGCCAGCAGTTACTCTAACCGGGACGGATCCTACGAGCAGTACTTC.

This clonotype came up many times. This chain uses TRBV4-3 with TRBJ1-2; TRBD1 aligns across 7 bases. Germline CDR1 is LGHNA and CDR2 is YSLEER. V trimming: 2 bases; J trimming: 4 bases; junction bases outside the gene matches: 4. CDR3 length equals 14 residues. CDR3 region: CASSQPGTVYGYTF. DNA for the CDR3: TGCGCCAGCAGCCAACCCGGGACAGTCTATGGCTACACCTTC.

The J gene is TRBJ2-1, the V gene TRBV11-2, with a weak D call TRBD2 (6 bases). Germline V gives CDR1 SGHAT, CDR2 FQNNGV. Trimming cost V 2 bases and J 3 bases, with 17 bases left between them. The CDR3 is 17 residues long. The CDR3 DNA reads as TGTGCCAGCAGCTTAAGTCCCGTCGGGGGAGTCTACAATGAGCAGTTCTTC. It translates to CASSLSPVGGVYNEQFF.